This T cell receptor beta chain was identified in a study of blood T cell repertoires in COVID-19. Study as a whole: Whether acute or convalescent, the COVID-19 samples came from the United States, Italy and Spain.

This clone showed up just once. Germline assignment: CDR1 SEHNR and CDR2 FQNEAQ (reference sequence). After removal of 8 bases from V and 8 bases from J, the junction contained 14 bases not matched to a gene. CDR3 size: 15 residues. Clones were read by immunoSEQ multiplex PCR, and TCRdb kept only the in-frame ones, dropping some. Of about 330,000 clones listed, around 86% were seen once; the top ten hold 10%. Enrolled through a virtual design, the participants were between 18 and 89 years of age and came from about two dozen US areas. Clinical history reported by participants formed the basis on which cohorts were assigned.

The sequenced material came from PBMCs or T cells enriched from blood (not recorded which). The V gene is TRBV7-9, the J gene TRBJ1-2, with TRBD1 identical over 10 bases. The TCR sequence derives from a young woman who had recovered from COVID-19. As DNA, the CDR3 is TGTGCCAGCGCCTACGGAGAGACAGGGGGCGCGGGCTACACCTTC. Amino acid sequence: CASAYGETGGAGYTF.